The following is a TCR beta chain sequence with its context. Its antigen is not known. This sample was taken from a study of blood T cells in healthy people across ages. Study-wide results and caveats: When one million T cells were used, diversity estimates were thought to be underestimates.

This CDR3 region has 13 residues. Unmatched junction bases numbered 9, after V lost 10 bases and J lost 7 bases. Primers used in a second PCR of about 6 to 12 cycles were a sample-barcoded 5' primer and a J-beta primer mix. TCRdb reprocessed the 5' RACE reads with MiXCR, giving one entry per CDR3 protein. Of fewer than 950,000 distinct CDR3 sequences in the sample, under 40% are singletons; the top ten hold approximately 12%. The chain is built from TRBV12-3 or TRBV12-4 and TRBJ2-1, with TRBD1 identical over 8 bases. This clonotype was sampled from a young man in good health. Specimen: blood. This CDR3 reads CATTGQGRNEQFF. The CDR3 DNA sequence: TGTGCCACTACCGGACAGGGTAGAAATGAGCAGTTCTTC.